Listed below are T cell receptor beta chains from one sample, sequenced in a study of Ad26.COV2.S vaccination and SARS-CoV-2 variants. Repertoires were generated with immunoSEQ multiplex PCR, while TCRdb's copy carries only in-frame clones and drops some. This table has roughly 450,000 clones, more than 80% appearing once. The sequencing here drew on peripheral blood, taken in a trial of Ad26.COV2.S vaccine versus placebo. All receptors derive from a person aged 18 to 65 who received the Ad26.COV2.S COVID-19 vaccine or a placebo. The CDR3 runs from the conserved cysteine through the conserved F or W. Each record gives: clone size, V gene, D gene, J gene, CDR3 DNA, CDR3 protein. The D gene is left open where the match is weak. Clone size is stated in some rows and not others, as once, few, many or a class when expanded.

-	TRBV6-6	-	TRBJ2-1	TGTGCCAGCAGTCCCGGCCGAAATGAGCAGTTCTTC	CASSPGRNEQFF
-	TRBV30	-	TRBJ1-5	TGTGCCTCATCACGAAGCAATCAGCCCCAGCATTTT	CASSRSNQPQHF
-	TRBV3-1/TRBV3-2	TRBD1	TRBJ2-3	TGTGCCAGCAGCCTCCGGGACAGGGTAACACATACGCAGTATTTT	CASSLRDRVTHTQYF
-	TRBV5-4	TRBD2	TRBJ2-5	TGTGCTGGGGCTAGCGGGCTCCAAGAGACCCAGTACTTC	CAGASGLQETQYF
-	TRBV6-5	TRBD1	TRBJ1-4	TGTGCCAGCAGTTATAATACAGGGGGCGGCGAAAAACTGTTTTTT	CASSYNTGGGEKLFF
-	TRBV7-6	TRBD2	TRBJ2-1	TGTGCCAGCAGCTTAGCGGGACTAGCGGGATATGAGCAGTTCTTC	CASSLAGLAGYEQFF
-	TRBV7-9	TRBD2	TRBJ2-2	TGTGCCAGTGGCCGGCGGGAGGCCCTCGTGAACACCGGGGAGCTGTTTTTT	CASGRREALVNTGELFF
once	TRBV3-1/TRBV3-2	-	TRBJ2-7	TGTGCCAGCAGCCAGGAGCCGGGGTCCCGTGGCGAGCAGTACTTC	CASSQEPGSRGEQYF
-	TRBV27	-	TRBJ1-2	TGTGCCAGCAGTTTTTTGGAGGAATCTGGGGGCTACACCTTC	CASSFLEESGGYTF
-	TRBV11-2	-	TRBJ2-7	TGTGCCAGCAGCTTAGTAACAGGGCTCGGCGAGCAGTACTTC	CASSLVTGLGEQYF
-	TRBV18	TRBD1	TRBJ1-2	TGTGCCAGCTCACCCGACAGGGGTAACTATGGCTACACCTTC	CASSPDRGNYGYTF
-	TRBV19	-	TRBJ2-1	TGTGCCAGTAGTATGATGGGGACCCGAGTCTACAATGAGCAGTTCTTC	CASSMMGTRVYNEQFF
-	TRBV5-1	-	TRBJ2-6	TGCGCCAGCAGCTTCGGCAGGGCCCCCTCTGGGGCCAACGTCCTGACTTTC	CASSFGRAPSGANVLTF
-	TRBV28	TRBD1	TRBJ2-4	TGTGCCAGCAAGTCCCCACAGGGGGCCAAAAACATTCAGTACTTC	CASKSPQGAKNIQYF
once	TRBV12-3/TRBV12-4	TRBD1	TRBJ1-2	TGTGCCAGCAGTCAGGGGACAGTCGGCTACACCTTC	CASSQGTVGYTF
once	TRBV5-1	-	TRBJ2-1	TGCGCCAGCAGCTTGGGAGACAGGCCTGTATACAATGAGCAGTTCTTC	CASSLGDRPVYNEQFF
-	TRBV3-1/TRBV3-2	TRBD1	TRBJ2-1	TGTGCCAGCAGCCAAGAGGCCGGGACAGCTAACTACAATGAGCAGTTCTTC	CASSQEAGTANYNEQFF
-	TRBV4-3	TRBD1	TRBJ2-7	TGCGCCAGCAGCCAAGACAGGACAGGGGAGTCCTACGAGCAGTACTTC	CASSQDRTGESYEQYF
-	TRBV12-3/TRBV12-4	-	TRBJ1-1	TGTGCCAGCAGGCGGTGGGTGAACACTGAAGCTTTCTTT	CASRRWVNTEAFF
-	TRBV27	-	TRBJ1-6	TGTGCCAGCACCCGTGGGGGCTCCTATAATTCACCCCTCCACTTT	CASTRGGSYNSPLHF